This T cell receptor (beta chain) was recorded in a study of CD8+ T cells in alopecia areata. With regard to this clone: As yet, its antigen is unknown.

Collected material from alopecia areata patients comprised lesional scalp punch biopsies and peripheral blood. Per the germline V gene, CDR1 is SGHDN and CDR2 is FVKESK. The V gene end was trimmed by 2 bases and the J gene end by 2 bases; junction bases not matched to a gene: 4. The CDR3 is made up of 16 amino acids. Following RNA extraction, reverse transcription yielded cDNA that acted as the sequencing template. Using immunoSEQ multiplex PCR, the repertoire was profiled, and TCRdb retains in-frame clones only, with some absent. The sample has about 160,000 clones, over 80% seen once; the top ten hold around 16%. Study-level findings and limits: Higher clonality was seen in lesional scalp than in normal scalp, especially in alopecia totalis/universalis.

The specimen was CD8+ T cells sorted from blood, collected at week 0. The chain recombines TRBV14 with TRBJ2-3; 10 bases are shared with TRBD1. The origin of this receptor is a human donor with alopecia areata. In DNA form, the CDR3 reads TGTGCCAGCAGCCAACGGGACAGGGGTGTCACAGATACGCAGTATTTT. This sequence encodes CASSQRDRGVTDTQYF.